A single sample gave rise to the 9 T cell receptor beta chains below, sequenced in a study of T cells after posttransplantation cyclophosphamide. Generated by immunoSEQ multiplex PCR, the TCRdb table keeps only in-frame clones and is missing some. The table shows tens of thousands of clones, with 78% occurring only once. Treatment was busulfan-fludarabine conditioning, a marrow graft, and cyclophosphamide on days +3 and +4. This material consisted of CD4+ T cells sorted from blood, taken approximately 1,900 days after a stem cell transplant with posttransplant cyclophosphamide. Receptors originate from a female patient aged 35-55 years who received an allogeneic stem cell transplant from a related donor, was CMV-positive, and had no GVHD. Some T cells here may be from the graft donor.

The gene calls are TRBV6-6 and TRBJ2-1; 8 positions match TRBD2. Germline CDR1 is MNHNY and CDR2 is SVGAGI (reference sequence). V shed 5 bases, J shed 9 bases, and the junction held 9 bases outside the gene matches. This CDR3 comprises 14 residues. CDR3 sequence (DNA): TGTGCCAGCAGTCCCGGGACTAGAATCGCTGAGCAGTTCTTC. Amino acids: CASSPGTRIAEQFF.

This chain's CDR3 is CASSLDTSRGLKGLFF. The CDR3 DNA reads TGTGCCAGCAGCTTAGATACCTCCCGGGGGTTGAAAGGACTGTTTTTT. V and J are TRBV7-2 and TRBJ1-4; TRBD1 might be the D (5 bases). This CDR3 is 16 amino acids long. Germline V lookup: CDR1 SGHTA, CDR2 FQGNSA. Trimming removed 1 base at V and 13 bases at J, with 22 bases between. The whole variable domain, remainder taken from reference TRBV7-2 and TRBJ1-4, is GAGVSQSPSNKVTEKGKDVELRCDPISGHTALYWYRQSLGQGLEFLIYFQGNSAPDKSGLPSDRFSAERTGGSVSTLTIQRTQQEDSAVYLCASSLDTSRGLKGLFFGSGTQLSVL.

This chain uses TRBV18 with TRBJ1-3; 8 bases fit TRBD1. Germline loops: CDR1 KGHSH, CDR2 LQKENI. The CDR3 is 16 amino acids. V was pared by 4 bases and J by 0 bases, with 5 bases of the junction left unmatched. For the CDR3, the DNA is TGTGCCAGCTCACTCCGGGACAGGAGCTCTGGAAACACCATATATTTT. Protein: CASSLRDRSSGNTIYF.

The chain employs TRBV6-5 and TRBJ1-1; no reliable D call. The CDR3 spans 14 residues. V dropped 5 bases and J dropped 1 base, with 11 bases sitting between them. The germline gives CDR1 MNHEY, CDR2 SVGAGI. The CDR3 reads CASSPLTQNTEAFF. For the CDR3, the DNA is TGTGCCAGCAGTCCGCTAACCCAGAACACTGAAGCTTTCTTT.

This chain's CDR3 is CASSDRGSKPQHF. CDR3 nucleotide sequence: TGTGCCAGTAGTGACAGGGGTTCGAAGCCCCAGCATTTT. The chain couples TRBV19 to TRBJ1-5, with 8 nucleotides matching TRBD1. V was clipped by 5 bases and J by 8 bases; unmatched bases: 5. Germline V lookup: CDR1 LNHDA, CDR2 SQIVND (reference sequence). This CDR3 comprises 13 residues. Filled out from reference TRBV19 and TRBJ1-5, the complete variable domain reads DGGITQSPKYLFRKEGQNVTLSCEQNLNHDAMYWYRQDPGQGLRLIYYSQIVNDFQKGDIAEGYSVSREKKESFPLTVTSAQKNPTAFYLCASSDRGSKPQHFGDGTRLSIL.

The chain joins TRBV6-5 to TRBJ1-5; 7 nucleotides line up with TRBD1. V lost 5 bases, J lost 4 bases, and 5 bases stayed unmatched. The CDR3 totals 14 residues. Germline CDR1 is MNHEY and CDR2 is SVGAGI. The CDR3 bases are TGTGCCAGCAGTCAGCGACAGGGTAATCAGCCCCAGCATTTT. This translates into CASSQRQGNQPQHF.

This chain links TRBV5-1 with TRBJ2-7; a possible D gene is TRBD2 (6 bases). Germline V lookup: CDR1 SGHRS, CDR2 YFSETQ. The CDR3 consists of 13 residues. Trimming took off 1 base at V and 5 bases at J, with 10 bases between the two ends. CDR3 in DNA: TGCGCCAGCAGCTTGACGGGGGTCCACGAGCAGTACTTC. It translates to CASSLTGVHEQYF.

In its sample, this clone was seen a few times. The chain recombines TRBV5-5 with TRBJ1-1, with no clear D. V was cut by 2 bases and J by 6 bases, with 14 bases left in between. Germline lookup yields CDR1 SGHKS and CDR2 YYEKEE (reference sequence). This CDR3 contains 14 residues. The CDR3: CASSFQRDTSEAFF. CDR3 DNA: TGTGCCAGCAGCTTCCAGAGAGACACCTCTGAAGCTTTCTTT.

The rearrangement links TRBV7-9 to TRBJ1-4; 9 nucleotides align to TRBD1. CDR3 length: 15 amino acids. Germline lookup yields CDR1 SEHNR and CDR2 FQNEAQ (reference sequence). Trimming took 5 bases from V and 4 from J; bases not matched to a gene: 5. The CDR3 sequence: CASSRDRGGNEKLFF. In DNA form, the CDR3 reads TGTGCCAGCAGCCGCGACAGGGGGGGTAATGAAAAACTGTTTTTT.